A selection of T cell receptor beta chains follows, all from one sample in a study of T-cell memory formation after mild COVID-19. TCRdb ran MiXCR on the 5' RACE reads and lists one entry per CDR3 protein. The data show more than 250,000 distinct CDR3 sequences, with around 15% seen just once and roughly 20% held by the top ten. The sample comprised PBMCs or a T cell subset sorted from them (not recorded which). All receptors come from a man aged 18 to 30 who had mild COVID-19 (a few samples of this study predate the infection). Cell type and time point are not known. Each CDR3 is given with its conserved first and last residue. The D gene is left open where the match is weak. A clone size is listed for some rows: how often the clone was seen (once, few, many), or a class if it is expanded.

V gene	D gene	J gene	clone size	CDR3 DNA	CDR3 protein
TRBV13	TRBD2	TRBJ2-5	-	TGTGCCAGCATCCCGGGACTAGGAGAGACCCAGTACTTC	CASIPGLGETQYF
TRBV20-1	-	TRBJ2-7	few	TGCAGTGCCGGGCGGGACGGCTACGAGCAGTACTTC	CSAGRDGYEQYF
TRBV18	-	TRBJ2-2	few	TGTGCCAGCTCACAGCAGGGCACCGGGGAGCTGTTTTTT	CASSQQGTGELFF
TRBV11-2	-	TRBJ2-1	-	TGTGCCAGCGGCCACAGGCTGTCCTACAATGAGCAGTTCTTC	CASGHRLSYNEQFF
TRBV28	-	TRBJ2-3	-	TGTGCCAGCAGTTTTTTCGTCCGGGGCACAGATACGCAGTATTTT	CASSFFVRGTDTQYF
TRBV12-3/TRBV12-4	TRBD1	TRBJ2-3	-	TGTGCCAGCAGGGAACAGGGGTCAGATACGCAGTATTTT	CASREQGSDTQYF
TRBV29-1	-	TRBJ2-2	-	TGCAGCGTTTACCAGGGCTGGGGCACCGGGGAGCTGTTTTTT	CSVYQGWGTGELFF
TRBV28	-	TRBJ1-1	-	TGTGCCAGCATGCTGGACGGAAACACTGAAGCTTTCTTT	CASMLDGNTEAFF
TRBV30	-	TRBJ2-1	few	TGTGCCTGGAGTCGGCGAGCGGGTGGTGAGCAGTTCTTC	CAWSRRAGGEQFF
TRBV20-1	-	TRBJ1-1	few	TGCAGTGCTCCGGGGCAGAACGGCGCTGAAGAAGCTTTCTTT	CSAPGQNGAEEAFF
TRBV24-1	TRBD2	TRBJ2-3	few	TGTGCCACCGCGGCCGGCGGGGGGGCCCAAGATACGCAGTATTTT	CATAAGGGAQDTQYF
TRBV27	-	TRBJ2-3	few	TGTGCCAGCAGTTTTTTAGGTAGAACTAGCACAGATACGCAGTATTTT	CASSFLGRTSTDTQYF
TRBV29-1	-	TRBJ2-5	few	TGCAGTCTGAGGACCCAGTACTTC	CSLRTQYF
TRBV7-2	-	TRBJ2-5	few	TGTGCCAGCAGCTTAGATCCATATCCACAAGAGACCCAGTACTTC	CASSLDPYPQETQYF
TRBV10-3	-	TRBJ2-3	-	TGTGCCATCCAACTGCAGGGTACTAGCACAGATACGCAGTATTTT	CAIQLQGTSTDTQYF
TRBV15	-	TRBJ2-7	few	TGTGCCACCAGCAGAGATCCGGATTATGGGCAGTACTTC	CATSRDPDYGQYF
TRBV5-4	-	TRBJ1-5	-	TGTGCCAGCAGCTTGGACGGACAGTTCAATCAGCCCCAGCATTTT	CASSLDGQFNQPQHF
TRBV7-2	TRBD2	TRBJ2-5	few	TGTGCCAGCAGCAGGGCGGGGGGGACCCAGTACTTC	CASSRAGGTQYF
TRBV6-2/TRBV6-3	TRBD2	TRBJ2-3	-	TGTGCCGGGAGACTAGCGGGGGGCACAGATACGCAGTATTTT	CAGRLAGGTDTQYF
TRBV5-1	-	TRBJ2-1	many	TGCGCCAGCAGCCTTCCATCCCCAGGGACCTACAATGAGCAGTTCTTC	CASSLPSPGTYNEQFF
TRBV7-8	-	TRBJ1-2	many	TGTGCCAGCAGCTTAGCGGCAGGCACGTATCCTGGCTACACCTTC	CASSLAAGTYPGYTF
TRBV27	-	TRBJ2-5	few	TGTGCCAGCAGTCGCCGGGGAATCGGAGAGACCCAGTACTTC	CASSRRGIGETQYF
TRBV4-3	-	TRBJ2-4	many	TGCGCCAGCAGCCAAGAGAGCTCGAGAGCCAAAAACATTCAGTACTTC	CASSQESSRAKNIQYF
TRBV12-3/TRBV12-4	-	TRBJ2-1	few	TGTGCCAGCAGCAGAGGGTTTGTAAGGGAGAATGAGCAGTTCTTC	CASSRGFVRENEQFF
TRBV12-3/TRBV12-4	-	TRBJ2-5	few	TGTGCCAGCAGTTTCGGGAACCCCAGAGAGACCCAGTACTTC	CASSFGNPRETQYF
TRBV7-3	TRBD1	TRBJ1-1	-	TGTGCCAGCAGCTCCCCTGCGACAGGGGTAGCTTTCTTT	CASSSPATGVAFF
TRBV4-3	-	TRBJ1-1	-	TGCGCCAGCAGCCAAGAGACAGATTGGGGGGAAGCTTTCTTT	CASSQETDWGEAFF
TRBV7-2	-	TRBJ1-4	-	TGTGCCAGCAGCTCGACAACAGGGACGGAACTGTTTTTT	CASSSTTGTELFF
TRBV19	TRBD2	TRBJ2-1	few	TGTGCCAGTAGTATTCAGGTAGCGGGGCACCCGTTCTTC	CASSIQVAGHPFF
TRBV5-4	TRBD2	TRBJ2-3	few	TGTGCCAGCAGCTTGGATGGACTAGCGGGGGTAGATACGCAGTATTTT	CASSLDGLAGVDTQYF
TRBV5-6	-	TRBJ2-7	-	TGTGCCAGCAGCTTGGACCCAGGGGTCGAGCAGTACTTC	CASSLDPGVEQYF
TRBV20-1	-	TRBJ1-1	-	TGCAGTGCTAGAAGGGCCGGACGGGACTACACTGAAGCTTTCTTT	CSARRAGRDYTEAFF
TRBV5-5	TRBD2	TRBJ2-2	many	TGTGCCAGCAGCTTGGTTAGCGGGGGCCATCCGTGGACCGGGGAGCTGTTTTTT	CASSLVSGGHPWTGELFF
TRBV7-7	TRBD2	TRBJ2-1	-	TGTGCTAGCAGCTTAGTTAGCGGGGGGGCCAATGAGCAGTTCTTC	CASSLVSGGANEQFF
TRBV10-3	-	TRBJ2-5	few	TGTGCCATCAGTGGTACAGAGAGCGAGACCCAGTACTTC	CAISGTESETQYF
TRBV7-9	-	TRBJ2-5	-	TGTGCCAGCAGCTCGACAACCTGGGGTCAAGAGACCCAGTACTTC	CASSSTTWGQETQYF
TRBV7-3	-	TRBJ1-1	many	TGTGCCAGCAGCTTATCAGGGGCAACTGAAGCTTTCTTT	CASSLSGATEAFF
TRBV7-2	TRBD2	TRBJ2-2	-	TGTGCCAGCAGCTTCGCCACGGGGGGGACCGGGGAGCTGTTTTTT	CASSFATGGTGELFF
TRBV29-1	TRBD2	TRBJ2-1	-	TGCAGCGTTGAACTAGCGGGGGTATCCAGCTGGGGTGAGCAGTTCTTC	CSVELAGVSSWGEQFF
TRBV20-1	-	TRBJ1-6	-	TGCAGTGCTAGGGTTGGGCCCCGTAATTCACCCCTCCACTTT	CSARVGPRNSPLHF
TRBV20-1	-	TRBJ2-7	-	TGCAGTGCTTCCCGGGACACATACGAGCAGTACTTC	CSASRDTYEQYF
TRBV11-1	-	TRBJ2-3	few	TGTGCCAGCAGCTTAGGGAGTCAGGGAACAGATACGCAGTATTTT	CASSLGSQGTDTQYF
TRBV7-2	TRBD2	TRBJ2-5	-	TGTGCCAGCAGCCGTAGCGGGCGAGAGACCCAGTACTTC	CASSRSGRETQYF
TRBV5-1	-	TRBJ2-1	-	TGCGCCAGCAGCTCGGACACAGCGAGCTCCTACAATGAGCAGTTCTTC	CASSSDTASSYNEQFF
TRBV4-1	-	TRBJ1-1	few	TGCGCCAGCAGCCAAGATTCGACAGGGAACACTGAAGCTTTCTTT	CASSQDSTGNTEAFF